This TCR beta chain emerged from a study of beta chain features in type 1 diabetes (dated by TCRdb to about 2018). Regarding the research as a whole: No differences in mean age, gender distribution, total cell number or subset yield were found between patients and healthy donors. A total of around 110,000,000 sorted cells were examined across all samples, and a strong correlation was observed between cell number per subset and RNA yield. In the study, recently diagnosed type 1 diabetes patients and matched healthy donors were compared on the TCRB repertoires of their sorted circulating CD4+ T cell subsets. Naive and central memory subsets were obtained from all 28 donors, but regulatory and stem cell-like memory subsets were isolated from only 8 patients and 8 healthy donors. The paper as a whole reports these results and caveats: In all four CD4+ subsets, TCRB CDR3 length was moderately but significantly shorter in type 1 diabetes patients. The naive, central memory and regulatory TCRB repertoires appeared to resemble one another more closely among patients than among healthy donors. Sequencing cDNA rather than genomic DNA could over-represent highly expressing activated cells, although activation and CD3 levels did not differ between groups. PCR may preferentially amplify shorter templates, but because patient and control samples were amplified and corrected together, any resulting skew would affect both groups equally. HLA sub-analyses involved small numbers of individuals, so any influence of HLA type on TCRB rearrangement remained unresolved. Patients with type 1 diabetes made fewer insertions and deleted more nucleotides at VDJ recombination sites, implying thymic rearrangement abnormalities.

A single peripheral blood draw of 95 to 150 mL on average was collected from each donor into heparinised tubes. A BD FACSAria II and a panel including CD45RO, CCR7, CD25, CD127, CD95 and CD27 were used to sort naive, central memory, regulatory and stem cell-like memory CD4+ T cells. All sorted populations exceeded 95% purity. PBMCs were separated immediately by Lymphoprep density gradient centrifugation and were stained directly, without being cultured. So that batch effects would be minimized, each experiment stained and sorted samples in pairs, pairing one healthy donor with one patient. Germline trimming: 5 bases from V, 11 bases from J; junction bases outside gene matches: 5. The germline V gene (reference sequence) provides CDR1 MNHEY and CDR2 SMNVEV. The CDR3 measures 13 amino acids from cysteine to phenylalanine. Only the CDR3 region is kept as DNA, spanning 39 bases read in frame from base 1.

The entire isolated RNA was reverse transcribed using the High Capacity cDNA Reverse Transcription Kit, and thus expressed TCRB transcripts were sequenced. Deep immunoSEQ sequencing was applied to naive, central memory and regulatory T cell samples, giving an average of approximately 3.8 million total reads per sample. After sorted cells were lysed in RLT buffer, RNA was extracted with DNase-treated RNeasy Micro or Mini kits, with the choice depending on cell number. To prevent cross-contamination, every cell subset was processed on its own, while patient and healthy donor samples were processed together. Using the immunoSEQ multiplex PCR, TCRB sequences were amplified from cDNA into 87-bp fragments spanning the CDR3 region. Sequencing of the amplicons was done on the Illumina HiSeq platform. Concerning the study's data processing: PCR bias was computationally corrected using synthetic template baselines, reads within Hamming distance 2 were collapsed, and singletons that could not be merged were discarded. Reads were aligned to IMGT to assign V, D and J genes, CDR3 length, and insertions or deletions at six rearrangement sites. Within each subset, clonotype counts were normalized to sorted cell number, and only after that were true diversity and Gini coefficients computed with the tcR R package. The overlap coefficient, calculated on TCRB nucleotide sequences, was used to measure repertoire sharing. As a proxy for the pre-selection repertoire, out-of-frame TCRB sequences from naive cells were analyzed. Here the immuneACCESS table is served through TCRdb, limited to in-frame sequences with V and J called. Missing clones are a known gap in these copies; in checked studies unresolved V genes cover under half, and the rest lacks a known reason. V and J calls and clone size are those listed in that table; D and trimming were worked out from the DNA. The sample table shows under 850,000 clones, and over 10% are seen once. The ten most abundant clones make up approximately 0.02% of the sample.

The sample holds a few counts of this clone. The specificity of this receptor is unknown. No much larger clonotype is one base removed from it; base qualities were not supplied. Recombination connected TRBV27 to TRBJ1-6, with TRBD1 matching 8 junction bases. The sequenced sample consisted of naive CD4+ T cells from blood. The cell subset or site label for this specimen denotes: true naive CD4+ T cells. The clonotype originates from a man aged 18 to 35 with type 1 diabetes. In nucleotides, the sequence is TGTGCCAGCAGTCCAGGGGGCCAAACACCCCTCCACTTT. The resulting protein is CASSPGGQTPLHF.